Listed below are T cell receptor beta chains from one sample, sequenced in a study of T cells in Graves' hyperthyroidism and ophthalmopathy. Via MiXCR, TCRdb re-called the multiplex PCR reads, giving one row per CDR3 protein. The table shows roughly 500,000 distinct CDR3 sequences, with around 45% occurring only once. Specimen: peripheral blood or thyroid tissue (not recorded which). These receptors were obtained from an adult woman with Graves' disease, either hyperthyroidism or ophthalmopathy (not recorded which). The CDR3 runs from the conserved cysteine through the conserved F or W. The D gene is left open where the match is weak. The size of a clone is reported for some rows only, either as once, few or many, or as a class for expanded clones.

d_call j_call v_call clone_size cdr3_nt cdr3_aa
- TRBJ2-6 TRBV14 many TGTGCCTCTTCCAGAACAGGGGCCAACGTCCTGACTTTC CASSRTGANVLTF
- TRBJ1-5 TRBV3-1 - TGTACCAGCAGCGAACTAGGCAATCAGCCCCAGCATTTT CTSSELGNQPQHF
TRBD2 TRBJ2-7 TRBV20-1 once TGCAGTGCCGAACCAAGCGGGAGGGCCTCCTACGAGCAGTACTTC CSAEPSGRASYEQYF
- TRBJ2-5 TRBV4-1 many TGCGCCAGCAGCCAAGGATGGAGGGGAGAGACCCAGTACTTC CASSQGWRGETQYF
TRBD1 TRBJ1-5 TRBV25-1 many TGTGCCAGCAGTGAGGGACAGGGGGACAATCAGCCCCAGCATTTT CASSEGQGDNQPQHF
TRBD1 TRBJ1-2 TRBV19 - TGTGCCAGCAGTTGGGGACTCAGACGCCACAGGGGGAATGGCTACACCTTC CASSWGLRRHRGNGYTF
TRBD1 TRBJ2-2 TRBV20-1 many TGCAGTGCCCAGAGGACAGGGGCGGACACCGGGGAGCTGTTTTTT CSAQRTGADTGELFF
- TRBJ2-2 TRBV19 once TGTGCCAGTAGTATAGAAGGAGGCGGGGAGCTGTTTTTT CASSIEGGGELFF
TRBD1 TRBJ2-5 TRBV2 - TGTGCCAGTTACGTTGACAGGGCAAGTTCGGAGACCCAGTACTTC CASYVDRASSETQYF
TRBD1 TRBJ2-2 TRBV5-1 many TGCGCCAGCAGCTTGGCGCGACAGGGAATCACCGGGGAGCTGTTTTTT CASSLARQGITGELFF
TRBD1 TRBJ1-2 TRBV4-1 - TGCGCCAGCAGGCTGCAGGGACAGCCTAACTATGGCTACACCTTC CASRLQGQPNYGYTF
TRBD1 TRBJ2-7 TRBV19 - TGTGCCAGTAGCGTTGAACCGGGACAGGGGTTCGGGGAGCTGTACTTC CASSVEPGQGFGELYF
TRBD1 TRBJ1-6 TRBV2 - TGTGCCATTCAGGGGGCTCGGAATTCACCCCTCCACTTT CAIQGARNSPLHF
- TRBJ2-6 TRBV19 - TGTGCAAGTAGTAGGGGGTACTCCAGGGCCAACGTCCTGACTTTC CASSRGYSRANVLTF
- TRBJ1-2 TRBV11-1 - TGTGCCAGCTTTACAGGGAGAGGCGGCTACACCTTC CASFTGRGGYTF
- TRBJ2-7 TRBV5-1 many TGCGCCAGCAGCTACGGGACATTTTACGAGCAGTACTTC CASSYGTFYEQYF
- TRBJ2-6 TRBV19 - TGTGCCAGTAGTATCCCAGGGGACTATGGGGCCAACGTCCTGACTTTC CASSIPGDYGANVLTF
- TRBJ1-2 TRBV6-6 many TGTGCCAGCAGTTACAAGGACTATGGCTACACCTTC CASSYKDYGYTF
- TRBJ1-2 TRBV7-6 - TGTGCCAGCAGCCAACTCGACGTACCCGTCTATGGCTACACCTTC CASSQLDVPVYGYTF
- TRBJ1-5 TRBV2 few TGTGCCAGCAGCAACGGGGGCTCCTATCAGCCCCAGCATTTT CASSNGGSYQPQHF
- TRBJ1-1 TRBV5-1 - TGCGCCAGCCAGGGGCTGAACACTGAAGCTTTCTTT CASQGLNTEAFF
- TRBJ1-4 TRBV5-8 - TGTGCCAGCAGCTTGGCAGGGCAAGATGAAAAACTGTTTTTT CASSLAGQDEKLFF
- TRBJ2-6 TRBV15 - TGTGCCACCACCAACTCTGGGGCCAACGTCCTGACTTTC CATTNSGANVLTF
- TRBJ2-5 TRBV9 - TGTGCCAGCAGCCAGGGAGCTCCAGCAGACCAAGAGACCCAGTACTTC CASSQGAPADQETQYF
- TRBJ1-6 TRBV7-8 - TGTGCCAGCAGCGACCAGACAGGAGGCGGCTCACCCCTCCACTTT CASSDQTGGGSPLHF
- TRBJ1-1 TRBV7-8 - TGTGCCAGCAGCATGCGACCGGGACGGGGGGCGTTAAACTGGTTGTCCACTGAAGCTTTCTTT CASSMRPGRGALNWLSTEAFF
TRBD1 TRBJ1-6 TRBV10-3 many TGTGCCATCAGTCAGGGGGTTTGGAATTCACCCCTCCACTTT CAISQGVWNSPLHF
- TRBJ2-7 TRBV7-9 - TGCGCCAGCAGCCAGTCAGGGCCCCCCCTTTACGAGCAGTACTTC CASSQSGPPLYEQYF
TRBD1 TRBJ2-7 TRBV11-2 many TGTGCCAGCAGACTCGACAGGGGGCGTCTCTACGAGCAGTACTTC CASRLDRGRLYEQYF
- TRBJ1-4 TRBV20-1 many TGCAGTGCTAGAGCCCTCTTGGTGGAAAAACTGTTTTTT CSARALLVEKLFF
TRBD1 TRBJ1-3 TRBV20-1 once TGCAGTGCACTTTCTGGACAGGGTAGAAACACCATATATTTT CSALSGQGRNTIYF
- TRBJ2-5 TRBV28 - TGTGCCAGCAGTTCGCCGGGACTTTCACAAGAGACCCAGTACTTC CASSSPGLSQETQYF
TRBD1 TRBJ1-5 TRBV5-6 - TGTGCCAGCAGCACAGGACAGGGTTCCGAGCATTTT CASSTGQGSEHF
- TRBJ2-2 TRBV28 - TGTGCCAGCAGAGAGCGGAACGCCGGGGAGCTGTTTTTT CASRERNAGELFF
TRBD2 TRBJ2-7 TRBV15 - TGTGCCACCAGCAGAGTTACACTAGCGGGAGTCTTCTACGAGCAGTACTTC CATSRVTLAGVFYEQYF
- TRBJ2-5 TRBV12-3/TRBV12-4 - TGTGCCAGCAGTTGGCCGGGAAAAGAGACCCAGTACTTC CASSWPGKETQYF
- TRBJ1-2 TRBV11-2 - TGTGCCAGCAGCTTAGCTCCCAGTAACTATGGCTACACCTTC CASSLAPSNYGYTF
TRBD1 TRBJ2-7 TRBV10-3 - TGTGCCATCAGTGAACCGGGACAGGGGGCGGCCTACGAGCAGTACTTC CAISEPGQGAAYEQYF
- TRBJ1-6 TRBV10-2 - TGCGCCAGCAGCCTTACGAGTGCGAGGGCAGGGACCCTCCACTTT CASSLTSARAGTLHF
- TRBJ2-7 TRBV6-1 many TGTGCCAGCAGTGTTAGCGCGGGGACCTCTTACGAGCAGTACTTC CASSVSAGTSYEQYF
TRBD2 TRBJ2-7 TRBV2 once TGTGCCAGCCGAGCGGGAGGACTGGGCGAGCAGTACTTC CASRAGGLGEQYF
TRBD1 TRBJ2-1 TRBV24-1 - TGTGCCACCAGTGACCATGGACAGGGACAGTTCTTC CATSDHGQGQFF
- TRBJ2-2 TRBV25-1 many TGTGCCAGCAGTCGTCATCGGGCGAACACCGGGGAGCTGTTTTTT CASSRHRANTGELFF
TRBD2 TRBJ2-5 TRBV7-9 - TGTGCCAGCAGTGCTAGCGGGACTAGCGGGAGGGCCGCAGAGACCCAGTACTTC CASSASGTSGRAAETQYF
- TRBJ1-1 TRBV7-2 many TGTGCCAGCAGCTTAGGCCACTTTGAAGCTTTCTTT CASSLGHFEAFF
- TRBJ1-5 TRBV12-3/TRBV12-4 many TGTGCCAGCAGCGAATCGGCCCTCTATCAGCCCCAGCATTTT CASSESALYQPQHF
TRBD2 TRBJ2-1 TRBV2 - TGTGCCAGCAGTGAAGCGCTTCTGGGACTAGCGGGAGGGCGGCCGAGGGGTGTGTTCTTC CASSEALLGLAGGRPRGVFF
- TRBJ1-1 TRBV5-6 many TGTGCCAGCAGCTCCGGACGTGAAGCTTTCTTT CASSSGREAFF
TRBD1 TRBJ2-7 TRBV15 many TGTGCCACCAGCAGAGTTGCCGGGACAGGAAATTACGAGCAGTACTTC CATSRVAGTGNYEQYF
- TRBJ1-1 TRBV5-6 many TGTGCCAGCAGCTTCCTAAATACAGGGCTCCGAGCTTTCTTT CASSFLNTGLRAFF
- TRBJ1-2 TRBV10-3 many TGTGCCATCAGTGACCAGACCGAGAAATATGGCTACACCTTC CAISDQTEKYGYTF
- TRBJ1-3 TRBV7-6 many TGTGCCAGCAGCTTAGACAGGGCGGACTCTGGAAACACCATATATTTT CASSLDRADSGNTIYF
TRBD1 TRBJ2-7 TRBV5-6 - TGTGCCAGCAGCTTGCCAGGGACAGGGGACTACGAGCAGTACTTC CASSLPGTGDYEQYF
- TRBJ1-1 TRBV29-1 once TGCAGCTTGGGGGAAGGGCCCACTGAAGCTTTCTTT CSLGEGPTEAFF
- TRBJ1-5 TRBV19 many TGTGCCAGTAGTGCACCCCCCTGGGGTGGGGGCAATCAGCCCCAGCATTTT CASSAPPWGGGNQPQHF